These 23 T cell receptor beta chains came from one sample sequenced in a study of cytomegalovirus exposure and HLA in healthy donors. A multiplex PCR was run with 60 Vbeta primers and 13 Jbeta primers. Profiled with immunoSEQ multiplex PCR; TCRdb holds only in-frame clones, not every one. In the table there are more than 85,000 clones, 76% of which are singletons. The sample was PBMCs. The receptors come from a man aged 40-49 years in good health and CMV-seropositive.

V usage is TRBV2 and J usage is TRBJ2-7; tentative D call: TRBD2 (7 bases). CDR1 and CDR2 (germline): SNHLY, FYNNEI. The length of the CDR3 is 14 residues. Trimming took off 8 bases at V and 6 bases at J, with 20 bases between the two ends. CDR3 sequence (DNA): TGTGCCAGCGGGGAGGGGGGATCGGGTGGCGAGCAGTACTTC. Translated, it gives CASGEGGSGGEQYF.

This clone was detected only a few times. The chain recombines TRBV6-1 with TRBJ2-3, with TRBD1 matching 7 bases. V was clipped by 2 bases and J by 5 bases; unmatched bases: 4. The CDR3 length is 14 residues. Germline-derived CDR1 and CDR2 are MNHNS and SASEGT. CDR3 amino acids: CASSEQAGGDTQYF. The CDR3 nucleotides read TGTGCCAGCAGTGAACAGGCAGGGGGAGATACGCAGTATTTT.

A few counts support this clone. The chain carries TRBV6-5 and TRBJ2-3; TRBD2 aligns across 9 bases. The ends lost 3 bases at V and 3 bases at J; junction bases unmatched: 4. The CDR3 spans 15 residues. Germline V gene lookup returns CDR1 MNHEY and CDR2 SVGAGI. CDR3 region: CASSYRSGGTDTQYF. The CDR3 nucleotides are TGTGCCAGCAGTTATCGGAGCGGGGGGACAGATACGCAGTATTTT.

The V call is TRBV27, the J call TRBJ2-7; 8 bases are a match to TRBD2. In germline, CDR1 is MNHEY, CDR2 SMNVEV (reference sequence). This CDR3 is built from 16 residues. With 0 bases clipped from V and 7 bases from J, the junction kept 11 bases outside the gene matches. The CDR3 protein is CASSLSARGGRWEQYF. The DNA of the CDR3 is TGTGCCAGCAGTTTATCGGCTCGGGGGGGGCGCTGGGAGCAGTACTTC.

The V and J genes are TRBV28 and TRBJ1-6; TRBD1 matches at 8 bases. The ends lost 7 bases at V and 5 bases at J; junction bases unmatched: 4. Per the germline V gene, CDR1 is MDHEN and CDR2 is SYDVKM. The CDR3 is made up of 14 amino acids. CDR3 nucleotide sequence: TGTGCCAGCAATGACAGGGGTCATAATTCACCCCTCCACTTT. Translated: CASNDRGHNSPLHF. The complete variable domain, with remaining parts taken from reference TRBV28 and TRBJ1-6, reads DVKVTQSSRYLVKRTGEKVFLECVQDMDHENMFWYRQDPGLGLRLIYFSYDVKMKEKGDIPEGYSVSREKKERFSLILESASTNQTSMYLCASNDRGHNSPLHFGNGTRLTVT.

Here the CDR3 reads CASSLGQGGFRNEKLFF. The CDR3, as DNA: TGTGCCAGCAGCTTGGGACAGGGTGGGTTTCGGAATGAAAAACTGTTTTTT. The chain combines TRBV11-3 with TRBJ1-4; 9 positions agree with TRBD1. This CDR3 is 17 amino acids long. After removal of 3 bases from V and 5 bases from J, the junction contained 10 bases not matched to a gene. CDR1 is SGHNT and CDR2 is YENEEA in the germline V gene.

This chain links TRBV7-2 with TRBJ2-1; tentative D call: TRBD1 (7 bases). The CDR3 runs to 19 residues. Germline CDR1 and CDR2: SGHTA and FQGNSA. Trimming cost V 5 bases and J 0 bases, with 23 bases left between them. Written as DNA, the CDR3 is TGTGCCAGCAGCGCCGGCGGGGACAGCTGGAGAAGCTCCTACAATGAGCAGTTCTTC. Residues: CASSAGGDSWRSSYNEQFF.

The chain employs TRBV30 and TRBJ1-2, with D tentatively TRBD1 (6 bases). The CDR3 loop spans 13 amino acids. Germline lookup yields CDR1 GTSNPN and CDR2 SVGIG (reference sequence). The V end was cut by 4 bases, the J end by 5 bases, with 14 bases between. The CDR3 sequence is CAWISGTHYGYTF. The DNA of the CDR3 is TGTGCCTGGATATCCGGGACACATTATGGCTACACCTTC.

The rearrangement uses TRBV7-2 and TRBJ1-1, with D possibly matching TRBD1 (6 bases). Germline V CDR1 and CDR2: SGHTA, FQGNSA. The CDR3 has 14 residues. V lost 4 bases and J lost 6, with 15 bases in between. The CDR3, as DNA: TGTGCCAGCAGCTCCGGGGGGGGCTACGCTGAAGCTTTCTTT. As protein: CASSSGGGYAEAFF.

The chain has TRBV29-1 and TRBJ2-3, with 7 bases fitting TRBD2. From germline, CDR1 is SQVTM and CDR2 ANQGSEA. V dropped 8 bases and J dropped 3; count of bases not matched to a gene: 14. The CDR3 has 15 amino acids. The CDR3 reads CSTVREGAGTDTQYF. DNA of the CDR3: TGCAGCACGGTTAGGGAGGGTGCGGGGACAGATACGCAGTATTTT.

This clone was observed a few times. V usage is TRBV7-3 and J usage is TRBJ2-7; tentative D call: TRBD1 (6 bases). There are 14 residues in the CDR3. CDR1 is SGHTA, CDR2 FQGTGA, per germline. Deletions cut 4 bases from V and 4 bases from J, with 14 bases between. CDR3: CASSSQGQGYEQYF. The CDR3 DNA follows: TGTGCCAGCAGCTCTCAGGGGCAAGGGTACGAGCAGTACTTC.

The V call is TRBV4-1, the J call TRBJ1-5; weak D call: TRBD1 (6 bases). The germline V gene has CDR1 MGHRA and CDR2 YSYEKL. V was clipped by 0 bases and J by 16 bases, with 16 bases between them. The length of the CDR3 is 13 residues. Here the CDR3 DNA reads TGCGCCAGCAGCCAAGAATCGGACAGCCTCGAACATTTT. Residues: CASSQESDSLEHF.

The rearrangement uses TRBV7-2 and TRBJ2-1, with D possibly TRBD1 on 6 matching bases. The CDR3 length is 15 residues. CDR1 and CDR2 (germline): SGHTA, FQGNSA. Deletions cut 5 bases from V and 6 bases from J, with 17 bases between. CDR3 region: CASSPRGSLANEQFF. CDR3 coding DNA: TGTGCCAGCAGCCCTAGGGGGAGCCTGGCCAATGAGCAGTTCTTC.

The chain uses TRBV19 and TRBJ2-5, with 9 positions matching TRBD2. Germline CDR1 is LNHDA and CDR2 is SQIVND (reference sequence). Trimming removed 3 bases from V and 5 bases from J; junction bases left unmatched: 13. The CDR3 covers 17 residues. The DNA for the CDR3 is TGTGCCAGTAGTATCGGGGGTAGCGGGGGTTATTGGGAGACCCAGTACTTC. This sequence encodes CASSIGGSGGYWETQYF.

The chain carries TRBV6-1 and TRBJ1-2; 12 bases match TRBD1. The germline V gene encodes CDR1 MNHNS and CDR2 SASEGT. The CDR3 covers 16 residues. The ends lost 3 bases at V and 10 bases at J; junction bases unmatched: 12. Written as DNA, the CDR3 is TGTGCCAGCAGTGACCAACCCGGGACAGGGGGCCGAGTCTACACCTTC. Its protein product is CASSDQPGTGGRVYTF.

V usage is TRBV30 and J usage is TRBJ1-1; D ambiguous. The V end lost 3 bases, the J end lost 3 bases, and 11 bases lay between the germline ends. The CDR3 loop spans 13 amino acids. Germline V gene lookup returns CDR1 GTSNPN and CDR2 SVGIG (reference sequence). This CDR3 reads CAWRSERDTEAFF. CDR3 sequence (DNA): TGTGCCTGGAGATCCGAGAGGGACACTGAAGCTTTCTTT.

The J gene is TRBJ2-1, the V gene TRBV2, with D tentatively TRBD2 (6 bases). Germline V gene sequence: CDR1 SNHLY, CDR2 FYNNEI. Trimming stripped 5 bases from V and 4 bases from J, with 24 bases between. There are 18 residues in the CDR3. CDR3 sequence: CASSTPRGGGRGYNEQFF. The CDR3 nucleotides are TGTGCCAGCAGTACACCCCGGGGTGGAGGGAGAGGGTACAATGAGCAGTTCTTC.

The chain joins TRBV19 to TRBJ1-5, with D possibly being TRBD1 (6 bases). Germline V lookup: CDR1 LNHDA, CDR2 SQIVND (reference sequence). Between the trimmed V and J ends, which lost 3 bases and 3 bases, there was a span of 9 bases. This CDR3 has 14 residues. This CDR3 reads CASSIRQDNQPQHF. In DNA, the CDR3 is TGTGCCAGTAGTATCCGACAGGACAATCAGCCCCAGCATTTT.

The rearrangement joins TRBV7-2 to TRBJ2-7; 10 positions match TRBD1. With V trimmed by 10 bases and J by 3 bases, 9 bases remained unmatched. The CDR3 runs 14 residues. Germline CDR1 and CDR2: SGHTA and FQGNSA. As DNA, the CDR3 is TGTGCCACGATGGAGACAGGGGGCATCTACGAGCAGTACTTC. Amino acid sequence: CATMETGGIYEQYF.

This clone turned up a few times. The V call is TRBV5-8, the J call TRBJ1-1; 7 nucleotides align to TRBD1. The V gene end was trimmed by 1 base and the J gene end by 4 bases; junction bases not matched to a gene: 7. Germline loops: CDR1 SGHTS, CDR2 YDEGEE. The CDR3 loop spans 15 amino acids. CDR3 amino acids: CASSLFQGVSTEAFF. The CDR3 nucleotides read TGTGCCAGCAGCTTGTTTCAGGGGGTGAGCACTGAAGCTTTCTTT.

The CDR3 region has the DNA TGTGCCAGCAGCTTAGATCCCGGGCAGGGGGCCGGGCAGTTCTTC. This sequence encodes CASSLDPGQGAGQFF. The chain carries TRBV11-3 and TRBJ2-1; TRBD1 matches at 8 bases. Germline loops: CDR1 SGHNT, CDR2 YENEEA. The CDR3 runs 15 residues. Trimming cost V 0 bases and J 12 bases; bases outside gene matches: 10.

In this sample, this clone turned up once. The chain recombines TRBV19 with TRBJ2-3; 10 bases fit TRBD1. CDR3 length: 15 amino acids. V gave up 4 bases and J gave up 10 bases; unmatched junction bases: 11. The germline V gene encodes CDR1 LNHDA and CDR2 SQIVND (reference sequence). The CDR3 here is CASSTDRGRAGAQYF. CDR3 nucleotides: TGTGCCAGTAGTACAGACAGGGGGCGCGCTGGGGCGCAGTATTTT. Full variable domain (rest looked up from reference TRBV19 and TRBJ2-3): DGGITQSPKYLFRKEGQNVTLSCEQNLNHDAMYWYRQDPGQGLRLIYYSQIVNDFQKGDIAEGYSVSREKKESFPLTVTSAQKNPTAFYLCASSTDRGRAGAQYFGPGTRLTVL.

The chain couples TRBV7-2 to TRBJ2-7, with D maybe TRBD1 (5 bases). Trimming took off 1 base at V and 5 bases at J, with 15 bases between the two ends. Germline CDR1 is SGHTA and CDR2 is FQGNSA. The CDR3 extends over 15 amino acids. CDR3 DNA sequence: TGTGCCAGCAGCTTAGTAGGACAAGAGGCGAACGAGCAGTACTTC. This translates into CASSLVGQEANEQYF.